A selection of T cell receptor beta chains follows, all from one sample in a study of blood T cell repertoires in COVID-19. The assay was immunoSEQ multiplex PCR, and TCRdb's table has in-frame clones only and misses some. The table shows a few hundred thousand clones, with 80% to 90% occurring only once. Sequencing input: peripheral blood. All receptors derive from a woman aged 80 or over with acute or convalescent COVID-19. Each CDR3 is given with its conserved first and last residue. A D gene is named only where the DNA matches it firmly. Some rows have no size entry. The others give once, few or many, or a class for an expanded clone.

d_gene	v_gene	abundance	j_gene	CDR3nt	CDR3aa
TRBD1	TRBV24-1	once	TRBJ2-2	TGTGCCACCAGTGATCCAAGAACAGGGGGCCCAGGAGACGGGGAGCTGTTTTTT	CATSDPRTGGPGDGELFF
NA	TRBV11-2	NA	TRBJ2-5	TGTGCCAGCAGCCTCCGTTCGGTCCGGCGGTTCCAAGAGACCCAGTACTTC	CASSLRSVRRFQETQYF
NA	TRBV7-6	NA	TRBJ2-3	TGTGCCAGCAGCTTGAATCCACTCCCCGATACGCAGTATTTT	CASSLNPLPDTQYF
NA	TRBV27	NA	TRBJ1-1	TGTGCCAGCAGTTTCCAGGGCCGGATGAACACTGAAGCTTTCTTT	CASSFQGRMNTEAFF
TRBD1	TRBV14	many	TRBJ1-2	TGTGCCAGCAACCCCACGGGACAGGGGGGGAACTATGGCTACACCTTC	CASNPTGQGGNYGYTF
TRBD2	TRBV13	NA	TRBJ2-7	TGTGCCAGCAGCATCGGGACTAGCGCGTACGAGCAGTACTTC	CASSIGTSAYEQYF
NA	TRBV30	NA	TRBJ2-3	TGTGCCTGGAGTGGGAGTGCGGATACGCAGTATTTT	CAWSGSADTQYF
TRBD1	TRBV2	NA	TRBJ1-1	TGTGCCAGCAGTGATCGAGGGGGCTATCCGGGCACTGAAGCTTTCTTT	CASSDRGGYPGTEAFF
NA	TRBV29-1	NA	TRBJ1-5	TGCAGCCATTCGGAGGGAGGGAACAATCAGCCCCAGCATTTT	CSHSEGGNNQPQHF
NA	TRBV7-2	once	TRBJ1-6	TGTGCCAGCAGCCCAAACGGGCTTCGAAGCGGTTCACCCCTCCACTTT	CASSPNGLRSGSPLHF
NA	TRBV19	NA	TRBJ1-1	TGTGCCAGTGCGGGGGCTGGGAACACTGAAGCTTTCTTT	CASAGAGNTEAFF
TRBD1	TRBV5-1	NA	TRBJ1-2	TGCGCCAGCGCTACAGGGGGGGCCTATGGCTACACCTTC	CASATGGAYGYTF
NA	TRBV5-4	few	TRBJ2-5	TGTGCCAGCACCCCCGGAGGCTTTCAAGAGACCCAGTACTTC	CASTPGGFQETQYF
TRBD1	TRBV6-5	NA	TRBJ2-7	TGTGCCAGCACTCAGACAGGGGGCTCCTACGAGCAGTACTTC	CASTQTGGSYEQYF
NA	TRBV21-1	NA	TRBJ1-1	TGTGCCAGCAGCACCGGACAGAACCGAGATGGTTTCTTT	CASSTGQNRDGFF
NA	TRBV29-1	NA	TRBJ2-1	TGCAGCGTTGGTAGACTTAACAATGAGCAGTTCTTC	CSVGRLNNEQFF
TRBD1	TRBV9	NA	TRBJ2-7	TGTGCCAGCAGCCCCACCGGGACAGGGTGGCCCTACGAGCAGTACTTC	CASSPTGTGWPYEQYF
TRBD2	TRBV2	NA	TRBJ2-5	TGTGCCAGCAGTTTAAGACTAGCCCGAGAGACCCAGTACTTC	CASSLRLARETQYF
NA	TRBV4-1	NA	TRBJ1-1	TGCGCCAGCAGCCAAGATTTAAGGTTAACAGGGAGTCGGTTCACTGAAGCTTTCTTT	CASSQDLRLTGSRFTEAFF